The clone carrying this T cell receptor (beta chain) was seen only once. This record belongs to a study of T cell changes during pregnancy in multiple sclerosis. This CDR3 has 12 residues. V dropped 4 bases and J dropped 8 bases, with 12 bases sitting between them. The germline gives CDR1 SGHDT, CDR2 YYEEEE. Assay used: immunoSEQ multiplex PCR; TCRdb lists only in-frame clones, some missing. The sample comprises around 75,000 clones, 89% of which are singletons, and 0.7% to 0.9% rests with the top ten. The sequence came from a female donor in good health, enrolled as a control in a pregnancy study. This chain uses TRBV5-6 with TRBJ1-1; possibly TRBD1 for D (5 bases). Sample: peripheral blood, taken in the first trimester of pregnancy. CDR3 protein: CASSPGTREAFF. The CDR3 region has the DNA TGTGCCAGCAGCCCTGGGACTAGGGAAGCTTTCTTT.